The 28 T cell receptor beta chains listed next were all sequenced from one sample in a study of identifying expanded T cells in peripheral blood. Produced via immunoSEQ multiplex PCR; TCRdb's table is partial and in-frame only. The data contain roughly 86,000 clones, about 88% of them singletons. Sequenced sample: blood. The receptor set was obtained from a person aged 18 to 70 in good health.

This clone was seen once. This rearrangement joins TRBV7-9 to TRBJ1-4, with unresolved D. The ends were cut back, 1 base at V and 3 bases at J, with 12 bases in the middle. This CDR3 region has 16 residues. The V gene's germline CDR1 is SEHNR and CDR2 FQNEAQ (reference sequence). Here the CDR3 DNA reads TGTGCCAGCAGCTTAGATATGGGCAGAGCTAATGAAAAACTGTTTTTT. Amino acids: CASSLDMGRANEKLFF.

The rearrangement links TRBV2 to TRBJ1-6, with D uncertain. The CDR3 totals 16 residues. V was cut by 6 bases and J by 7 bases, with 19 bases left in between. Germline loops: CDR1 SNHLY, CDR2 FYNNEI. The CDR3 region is CASRLVRFAGNSPLHF. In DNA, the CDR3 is TGTGCCAGCAGGCTCGTGAGATTTGCGGGCAATTCACCCCTCCACTTT.

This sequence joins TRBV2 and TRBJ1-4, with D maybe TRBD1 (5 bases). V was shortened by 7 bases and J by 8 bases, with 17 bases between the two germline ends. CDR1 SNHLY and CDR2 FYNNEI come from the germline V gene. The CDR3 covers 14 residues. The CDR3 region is CASTRDRLSEKLFF. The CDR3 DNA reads TGTGCCAGCACCCGGGACCGACTCTCCGAAAAACTGTTTTTT. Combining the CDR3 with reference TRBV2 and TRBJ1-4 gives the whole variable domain EPEVTQTPSHQVTQMGQEVILRCVPISNHLYFYWYRQILGQKVEFLVSFYNNEISEKSEIFDDQFSVERPDGSNFTLKIRSTKLEDSAMYFCASTRDRLSEKLFFGSGTQLSVL.

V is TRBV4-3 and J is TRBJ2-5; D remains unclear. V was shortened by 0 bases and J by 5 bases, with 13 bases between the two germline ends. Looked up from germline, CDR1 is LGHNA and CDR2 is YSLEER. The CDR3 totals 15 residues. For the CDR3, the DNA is TGCGCCAGCAGCCAAGAGGTTTGGGGTACGGAGACCCAGTACTTC. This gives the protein CASSQEVWGTETQYF.

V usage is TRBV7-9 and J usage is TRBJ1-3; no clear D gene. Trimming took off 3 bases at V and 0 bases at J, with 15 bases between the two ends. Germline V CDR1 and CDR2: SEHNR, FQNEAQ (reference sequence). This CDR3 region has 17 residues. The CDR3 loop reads CASSLYGEHVSGNTIYF. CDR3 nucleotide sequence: TGTGCCAGCAGCTTGTACGGGGAACACGTCTCTGGAAACACCATATATTTT.

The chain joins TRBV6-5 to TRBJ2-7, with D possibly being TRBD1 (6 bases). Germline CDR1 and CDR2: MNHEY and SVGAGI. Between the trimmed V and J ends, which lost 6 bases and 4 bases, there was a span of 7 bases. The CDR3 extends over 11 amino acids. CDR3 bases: TGTGCCAGCAGCGACAGGTACGAGCAGTACTTC. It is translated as CASSDRYEQYF.

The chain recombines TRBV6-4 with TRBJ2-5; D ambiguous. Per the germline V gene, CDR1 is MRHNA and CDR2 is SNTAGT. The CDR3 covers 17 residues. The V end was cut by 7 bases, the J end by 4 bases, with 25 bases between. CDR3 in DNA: TGTGCCAGCACCTACCCCATGGCTGCGGAACCCCCAGAGACCCAGTACTTC. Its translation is CASTYPMAAEPPETQYF.

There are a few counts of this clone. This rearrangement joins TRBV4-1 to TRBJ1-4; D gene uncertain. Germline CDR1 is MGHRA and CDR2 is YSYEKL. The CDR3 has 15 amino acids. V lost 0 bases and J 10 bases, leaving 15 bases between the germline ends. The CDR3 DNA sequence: TGCGCCAGCAGCCAAGACGTGTTAGGGTATCGAAAACTGTTTTTT. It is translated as CASSQDVLGYRKLFF.

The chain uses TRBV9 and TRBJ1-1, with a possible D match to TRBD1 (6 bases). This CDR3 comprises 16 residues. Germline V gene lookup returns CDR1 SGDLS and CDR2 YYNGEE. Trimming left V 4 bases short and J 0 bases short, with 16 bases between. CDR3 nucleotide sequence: TGTGCCAGCAGCCTTACCGGGGGCAGCTTGAACACTGAAGCTTTCTTT. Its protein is CASSLTGGSLNTEAFF.

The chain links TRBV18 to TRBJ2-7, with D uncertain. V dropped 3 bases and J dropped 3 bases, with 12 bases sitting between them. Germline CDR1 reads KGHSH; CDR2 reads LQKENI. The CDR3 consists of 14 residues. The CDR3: CASSPSSGFYEQYF. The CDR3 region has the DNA TGTGCCAGCTCACCCTCCTCTGGGTTCTACGAGCAGTACTTC.

The CDR3 bases are TGTGCCAGCAGCGTAGGCGGGAGCTCTGGAAACACCATATATTTT. As protein: CASSVGGSSGNTIYF. The genes are TRBV9 and TRBJ1-3; no clear D. From germline, CDR1 is SGDLS and CDR2 YYNGEE. Trimming removed 0 bases from V and 0 bases from J, with 7 bases in between. CDR3 length equals 15 residues.

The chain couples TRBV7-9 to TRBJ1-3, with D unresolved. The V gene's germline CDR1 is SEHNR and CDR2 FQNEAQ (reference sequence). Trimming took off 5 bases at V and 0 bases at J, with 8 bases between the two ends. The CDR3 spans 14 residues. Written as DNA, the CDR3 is TGTGCCAGCAGCCCTGACATCTCTGGAAACACCATATATTTT. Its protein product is CASSPDISGNTIYF.

CDR3 DNA sequence: TGTGCCAGCAGCTCGGGACTGGGAGCGGGGGCTCGGACCCAGTACTTC. Its translation: CASSSGLGAGARTQYF. The chain couples TRBV9 to TRBJ2-5; 8 nucleotides align to TRBD2. The germline V gene encodes CDR1 SGDLS and CDR2 YYNGEE. Losses at the gene ends were 4 bases for V and 7 bases for J; bases not matched to a gene: 15. The CDR3 contains 16 residues.

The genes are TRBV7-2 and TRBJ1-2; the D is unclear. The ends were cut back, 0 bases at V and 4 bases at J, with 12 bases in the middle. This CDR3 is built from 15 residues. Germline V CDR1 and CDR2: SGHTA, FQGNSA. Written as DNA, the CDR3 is TGTGCCAGCAGCTTAGCAGGAGGCGCAGGCTATGGCTACACCTTC. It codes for CASSLAGGAGYGYTF.

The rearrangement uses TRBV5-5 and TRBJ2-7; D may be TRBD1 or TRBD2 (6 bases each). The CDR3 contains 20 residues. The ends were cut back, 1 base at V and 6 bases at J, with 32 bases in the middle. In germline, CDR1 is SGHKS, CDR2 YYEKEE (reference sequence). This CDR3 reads CASSLKGGQISTGGIFEQYF. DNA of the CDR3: TGTGCCAGCAGCTTGAAAGGGGGGCAAATTTCTACCGGAGGGATTTTCGAGCAGTACTTC.

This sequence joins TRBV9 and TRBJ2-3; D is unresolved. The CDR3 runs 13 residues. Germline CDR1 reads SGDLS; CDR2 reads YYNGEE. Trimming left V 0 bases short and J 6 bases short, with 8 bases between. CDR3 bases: TGTGCCAGCAGCGTAGGATATGCGGATACGCAGTATTTT. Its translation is CASSVGYADTQYF.

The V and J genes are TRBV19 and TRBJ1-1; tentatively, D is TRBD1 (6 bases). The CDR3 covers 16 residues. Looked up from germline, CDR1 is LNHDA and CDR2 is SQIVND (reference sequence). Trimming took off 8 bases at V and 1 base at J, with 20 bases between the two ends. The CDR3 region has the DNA TGTGCCAGTCGGGTTTCCCAGGGGCGCCAGAACACTGAAGCTTTCTTT. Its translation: CASRVSQGRQNTEAFF.

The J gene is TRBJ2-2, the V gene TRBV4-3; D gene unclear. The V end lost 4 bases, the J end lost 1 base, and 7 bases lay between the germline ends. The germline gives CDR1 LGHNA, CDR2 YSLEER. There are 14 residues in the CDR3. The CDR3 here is CASSLGWNTGELFF. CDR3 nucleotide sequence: TGCGCCAGCAGCCTCGGCTGGAACACCGGGGAGCTGTTTTTT.

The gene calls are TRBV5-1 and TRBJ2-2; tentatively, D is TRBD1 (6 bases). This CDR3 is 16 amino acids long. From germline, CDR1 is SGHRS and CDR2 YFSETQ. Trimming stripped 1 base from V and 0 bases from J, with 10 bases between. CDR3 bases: TGCGCCAGCAGCTTGCTAGGGGGTCCGAACACCGGGGAGCTGTTTTTT. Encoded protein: CASSLLGGPNTGELFF. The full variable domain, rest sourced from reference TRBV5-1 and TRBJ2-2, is KAGVTQTPRYLIKTRGQQVTLSCSPISGHRSVSWYQQTPGQGLQFLFEYFSETQRNKGNFPGRFSGRQFSNSRSEMNVSTLELGDSALYLCASSLLGGPNTGELFFGEGSRLTVL.

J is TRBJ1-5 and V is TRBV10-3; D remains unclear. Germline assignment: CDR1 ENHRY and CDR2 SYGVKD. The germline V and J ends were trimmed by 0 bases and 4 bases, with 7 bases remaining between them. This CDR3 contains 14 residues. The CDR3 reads CAISESGGNQPQHF. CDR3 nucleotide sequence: TGTGCCATCAGTGAGTCAGGAGGGAATCAGCCCCAGCATTTT.

Written as DNA, the CDR3 is TGTGCCAGCAGTTCTCCAGAAAAACTGTTTTTT. This codes for CASSSPEKLFF. The chain joins TRBV6-1 to TRBJ1-4; D unresolved. The CDR3 extends over 11 amino acids. The V gene's germline CDR1 is MNHNS and CDR2 SASEGT. V was shortened by 5 bases and J by 8 bases, with 6 bases between the two germline ends.

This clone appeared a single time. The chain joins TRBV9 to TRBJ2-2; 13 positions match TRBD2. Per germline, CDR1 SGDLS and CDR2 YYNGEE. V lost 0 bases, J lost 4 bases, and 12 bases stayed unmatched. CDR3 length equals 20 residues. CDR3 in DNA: TGTGCCAGCAGCGTAGATCCGGGGACTAGCGGGGTCGTAATCACCGGGGAGCTGTTTTTT. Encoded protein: CASSVDPGTSGVVITGELFF.

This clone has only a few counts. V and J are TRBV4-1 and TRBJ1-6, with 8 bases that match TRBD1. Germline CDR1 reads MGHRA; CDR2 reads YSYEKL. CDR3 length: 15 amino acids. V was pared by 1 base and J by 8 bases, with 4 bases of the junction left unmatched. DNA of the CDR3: TGCGCCAGCAGCCAAGGTCAGGGGGCGGATTCACCCCTCCACTTT. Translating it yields CASSQGQGADSPLHF.

The CDR3 DNA reads TGTGCCAGCAGCGGACCGGGACACCGAAACACTGAAGCTTTCTTT. It translates to CASSGPGHRNTEAFF. The rearrangement links TRBV6-6 to TRBJ1-1, with a possible D match to TRBD1 (6 bases). This CDR3 is 15 amino acids long. Germline CDR1 and CDR2: MNHNY and SVGAGI (reference sequence). V was pared by 6 bases and J by 2 bases, with 16 bases between.

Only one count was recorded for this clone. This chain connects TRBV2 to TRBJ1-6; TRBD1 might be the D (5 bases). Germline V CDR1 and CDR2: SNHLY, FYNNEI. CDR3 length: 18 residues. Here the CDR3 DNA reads TGTGCAGCAGCCAGCGGGGAGGGGAGGAGCTCCTATAATTCACCCCTCCACTTT. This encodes CAAASGEGRSSYNSPLHF.

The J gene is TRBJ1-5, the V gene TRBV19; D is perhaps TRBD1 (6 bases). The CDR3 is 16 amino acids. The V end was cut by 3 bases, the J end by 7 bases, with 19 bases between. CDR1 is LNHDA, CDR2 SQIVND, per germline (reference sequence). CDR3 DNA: TGTGCCAGTAGTATCTCGAGACAGGTTGGGAGGCAGCCCCAGCATTTT. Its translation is CASSISRQVGRQPQHF.

The CDR3 protein is CASSLGQGNEQFF. Here the CDR3 DNA reads TGTGCCAGCAGCTTGGGACAGGGAAATGAGCAGTTCTTC. The chain uses TRBV11-2 and TRBJ2-1, with 9 bases fitting TRBD1. This CDR3 is built from 13 residues. Germline values: CDR1 SGHAT, CDR2 FQNNGV. V shed 3 bases, J shed 7 bases, and the junction held 1 base outside the gene matches. Drawing the rest from reference TRBV11-2 and TRBJ2-1, the complete variable domain is EAGVAQSPRYKIIEKRQSVAFWCNPISGHATLYWYQQILGQGPKLLIQFQNNGVVDDSQLPKDRFSAERLKGVDSTLKIQPAKLEDSAVYLCASSLGQGNEQFFGPGTRLTVL.

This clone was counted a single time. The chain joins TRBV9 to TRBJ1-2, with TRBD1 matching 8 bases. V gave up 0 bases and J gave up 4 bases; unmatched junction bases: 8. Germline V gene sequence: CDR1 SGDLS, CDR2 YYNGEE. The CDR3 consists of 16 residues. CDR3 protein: CASSVEDRVAFYGYTF. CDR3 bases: TGTGCCAGCAGCGTAGAGGACAGGGTTGCTTTCTATGGCTACACCTTC.